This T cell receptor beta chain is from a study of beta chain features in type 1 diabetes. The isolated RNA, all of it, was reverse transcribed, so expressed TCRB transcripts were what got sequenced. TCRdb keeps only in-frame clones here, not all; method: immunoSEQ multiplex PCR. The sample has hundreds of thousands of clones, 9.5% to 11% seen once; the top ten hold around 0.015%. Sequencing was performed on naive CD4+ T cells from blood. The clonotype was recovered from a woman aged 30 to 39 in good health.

The CDR3 region has the DNA TGTGCCACATACGGGACAGGAGGCTTCTTC. As protein: CATYGTGGFF. The chain has TRBV28 and TRBJ2-1; 8 nucleotides agree with TRBD1. This CDR3 has 10 amino acids. Germline assignment: CDR1 MDHEN and CDR2 SYDVKM. The J segment lost 16 bases and the V segment lost 10 bases, leaving 9 bases of the junction unmatched.